Here is one T cell receptor (beta chain) with its context. The CDR3 extends over 13 amino acids. Germline V gene data show CDR1 as MNHEY and CDR2 as SVGAGI. V gave up 2 bases and J gave up 2 bases, with 4 bases separating them. These data are taken from a study of cytomegalovirus exposure and HLA in healthy donors. Although they were nominally healthy when sampled, donors likely had unrecorded immune exposures. The PCR made use of 60 Vbeta and 13 Jbeta primers. Method: immunoSEQ multiplex PCR; TCRdb's copy keeps in-frame clones and lacks some. The data contain roughly 150,000 clones, approximately 85% of them singletons.

This clonotype originated in a man in his thirties or forties in good health and CMV-seropositive. The chain couples TRBV6-5 to TRBJ1-3, with D uncertain. Sample: PBMCs. CDR3 coding DNA: TGTGCCAGCAGTTACACGGCTGGAAACACCATATATTTT. It encodes CASSYTAGNTIYF.